A selection of T cell receptor beta chains follows, all from one sample in a study of blood T cells in healthy people across ages. A single record per CDR3 protein comes from TCRdb applying MiXCR to the 5' RACE reads. The table includes under 1,100,000 distinct CDR3 sequences, under 30% detected once. These records were also assigned to another study, of T cells of mothers and their children.

The sample was blood. Receptors were obtained from a girl aged 2 to 10 in good health. Each CDR3 is given with its conserved first and last residue. The order of the fields is J gene, D gene, V gene, clone size, CDR3 protein, CDR3 DNA. The D gene is left open where the match is weak. Expanded clones get a size class; other rows say once, few or many, or leave the size out.

J gene: TRBJ1-2; D gene: TRBD1; V gene: TRBV4-1; clone size: -; CDR3 protein: CASSQMDREGGYTF; CDR3 DNA: TGCGCCAGCAGCCAAATGGACAGGGAAGGTGGCTACACCTTC
J gene: TRBJ2-5; D gene: -; V gene: TRBV6-5; clone size: few; CDR3 protein: CASSYSRLRETQYF; CDR3 DNA: TGTGCCAGCAGTTACTCGAGGCTACGAGAGACCCAGTACTTC
J gene: TRBJ2-5; D gene: TRBD1; V gene: TRBV6-2/TRBV6-3; clone size: -; CDR3 protein: CAGLRGHLETQYF; CDR3 DNA: TGTGCCGGCCTAAGGGGGCACTTGGAGACCCAGTACTTC
J gene: TRBJ2-7; D gene: -; V gene: TRBV10-3; clone size: -; CDR3 protein: CAISGGAVGGYEQYF; CDR3 DNA: TGTGCCATCAGTGGGGGGGCCGTAGGGGGATACGAGCAGTACTTC
J gene: TRBJ2-1; D gene: -; V gene: TRBV27; clone size: few; CDR3 protein: CASSLSLVAEQFF; CDR3 DNA: TGTGCCAGCAGTTTATCGTTGGTAGCGGAGCAGTTCTTC
J gene: TRBJ1-3; D gene: TRBD1; V gene: TRBV25-1; clone size: -; CDR3 protein: CASSQQGASGNTIYF; CDR3 DNA: TGTGCCAGCAGCCAACAGGGGGCCTCTGGAAACACCATATATTTT
J gene: TRBJ2-1; D gene: -; V gene: TRBV13; clone size: -; CDR3 protein: CASSSGPSGGYNEQFF; CDR3 DNA: TGTGCCAGCAGCTCGGGGCCCTCAGGTGGGTACAATGAGCAGTTCTTC
J gene: TRBJ2-7; D gene: -; V gene: TRBV4-2; clone size: few; CDR3 protein: CASSQERLAYEQYF; CDR3 DNA: TGTGCCAGCAGCCAAGAGCGTCTAGCCTACGAGCAGTACTTC
J gene: TRBJ2-1; D gene: TRBD2; V gene: TRBV4-2; clone size: few; CDR3 protein: CASSHVGLAGGGNEQFF; CDR3 DNA: TGTGCCAGCAGCCACGTGGGACTAGCGGGAGGGGGCAATGAGCAGTTCTTC
J gene: TRBJ2-7; D gene: -; V gene: TRBV27; clone size: -; CDR3 protein: CASTAAGTHEQYF; CDR3 DNA: TGTGCCAGCACTGCGGCGGGTACCCACGAGCAGTACTTC